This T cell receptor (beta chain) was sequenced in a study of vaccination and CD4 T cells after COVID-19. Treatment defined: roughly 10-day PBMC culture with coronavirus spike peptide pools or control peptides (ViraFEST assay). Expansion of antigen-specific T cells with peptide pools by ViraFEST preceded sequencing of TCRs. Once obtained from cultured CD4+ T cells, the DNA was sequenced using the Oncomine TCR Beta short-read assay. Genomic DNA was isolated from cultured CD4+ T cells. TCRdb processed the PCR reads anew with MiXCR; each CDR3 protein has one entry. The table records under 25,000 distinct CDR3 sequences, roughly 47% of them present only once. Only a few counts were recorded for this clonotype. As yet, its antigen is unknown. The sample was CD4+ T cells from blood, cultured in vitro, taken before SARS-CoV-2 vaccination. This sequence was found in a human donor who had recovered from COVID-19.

The CDR3 nucleotides read TGTGCCAGCAGCTTCGGACAGGAGTCTGGCACTGAAGCTTTCTTT. This sequence encodes CASSFGQESGTEAFF. V is TRBV7-8 and J is TRBJ1-1; TRBD1 matches 7 bases. The J segment lost 4 bases and the V segment lost 3 bases, leaving 8 bases of the junction unmatched. The CDR3 covers 15 residues. Germline CDR1 is SGHVS and CDR2 is FQNEAQ. Full variable domain (outside the CDR3, taken from reference TRBV7-8 and TRBJ1-1): GAGVSQSPRYKVAKRGQDVALRCDPISGHVSLFWYQQALGQGPEFLTYFQNEAQLDKSGLPSDRFFAERPEGSVSTLKIQRTQQEDSAVYLCASSFGQESGTEAFFGQGTRLTVV.